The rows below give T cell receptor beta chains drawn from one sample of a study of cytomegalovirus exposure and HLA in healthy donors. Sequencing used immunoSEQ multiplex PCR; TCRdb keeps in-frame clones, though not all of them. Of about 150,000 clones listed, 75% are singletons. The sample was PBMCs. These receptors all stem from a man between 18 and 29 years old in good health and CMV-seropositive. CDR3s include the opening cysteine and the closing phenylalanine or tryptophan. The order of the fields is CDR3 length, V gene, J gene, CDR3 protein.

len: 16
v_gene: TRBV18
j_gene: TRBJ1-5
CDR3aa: CASSPSGSQVNQPQHF

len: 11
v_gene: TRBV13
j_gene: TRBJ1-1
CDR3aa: CASSFRGEAFF

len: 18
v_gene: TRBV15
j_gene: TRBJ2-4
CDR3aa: CATSRETSEGAAKNIQYF

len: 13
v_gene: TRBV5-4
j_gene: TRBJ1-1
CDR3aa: CASSLTLNTEAFF

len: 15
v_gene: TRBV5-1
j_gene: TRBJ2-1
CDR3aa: CASSWGLAGGGKQFF

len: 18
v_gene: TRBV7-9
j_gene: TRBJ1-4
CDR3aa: CASSLGHGELRKGEKLFF

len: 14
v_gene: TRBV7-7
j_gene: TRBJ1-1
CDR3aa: CASSLTHLGAEAFF

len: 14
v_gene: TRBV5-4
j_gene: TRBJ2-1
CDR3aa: CASNEGDRYNEQFF

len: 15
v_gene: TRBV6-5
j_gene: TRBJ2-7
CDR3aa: CASSYRQLGPYEQYF

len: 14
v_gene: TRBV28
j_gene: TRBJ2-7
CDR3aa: CASSSTGWSYEQYF

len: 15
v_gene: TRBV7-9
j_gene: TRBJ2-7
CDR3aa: CASSLGDISLYEQYF